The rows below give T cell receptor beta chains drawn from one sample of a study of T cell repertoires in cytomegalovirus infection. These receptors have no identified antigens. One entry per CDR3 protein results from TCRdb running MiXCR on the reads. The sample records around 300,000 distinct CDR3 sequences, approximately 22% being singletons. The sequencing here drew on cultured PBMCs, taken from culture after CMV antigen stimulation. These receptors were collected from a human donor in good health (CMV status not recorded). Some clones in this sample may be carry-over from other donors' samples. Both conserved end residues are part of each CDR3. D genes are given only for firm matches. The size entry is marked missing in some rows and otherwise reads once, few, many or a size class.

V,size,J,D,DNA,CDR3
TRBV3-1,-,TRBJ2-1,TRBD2,TGTGCCAGCAGCCGCCTCCCCCCGGGACTAGCGGGGAAGAATGAGCAGTTCTTC,CASSRLPPGLAGKNEQFF
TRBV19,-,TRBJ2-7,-,TGTGCCAGTAGTATAGCGACAGAAGTCTCCTACGAGCAGTACTTC,CASSIATEVSYEQYF
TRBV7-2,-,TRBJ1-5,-,TGTGCCAGCACCTCCGGACAGTATAGCAATCAGCCCCAGCATTTT,CASTSGQYSNQPQHF
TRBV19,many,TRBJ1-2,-,TGTGCCAGTAGTATAGTCAACAAGAGGAACTATGGCTACACCTTC,CASSIVNKRNYGYTF
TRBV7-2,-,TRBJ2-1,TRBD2,TGTGCCAGCAGCGTGACTAGCGGTAATGAGCAGTTCTTC,CASSVTSGNEQFF
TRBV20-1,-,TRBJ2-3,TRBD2,TGCAGTGCTTGGACTAGCGGGAGTGGGACAGATACGCAGTATTTT,CSAWTSGSGTDTQYF
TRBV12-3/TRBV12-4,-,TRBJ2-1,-,TGTGCCAGCAGTTTATTCGGGAATGAGCAGTTCTTC,CASSLFGNEQFF
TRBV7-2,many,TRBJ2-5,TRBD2,TGTGCCAGCAGCTTGACTAGCGGGGGGGGGGAGACCCAGTACTTC,CASSLTSGGGETQYF
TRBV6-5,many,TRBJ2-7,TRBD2,TGTGCCAGCAGTTACCGATATTCCGGGACTAGCCCTTCCTACGAGCAGTACTTC,CASSYRYSGTSPSYEQYF
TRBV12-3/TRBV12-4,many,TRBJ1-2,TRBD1,TGTGCCAGCAGTTCCACCAAGACAGGGGGCTTAGGAGGCTACACCTTC,CASSSTKTGGLGGYTF
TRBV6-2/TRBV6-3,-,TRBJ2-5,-,TGTGCCAGCAACTACCGGGCCCTGGGAGAGACCCAGTACTTC,CASNYRALGETQYF
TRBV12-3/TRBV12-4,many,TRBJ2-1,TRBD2,TGTGCCAGCAGTACCATCGGGCGGGGGTACAATGAGCAGTTCTTC,CASSTIGRGYNEQFF
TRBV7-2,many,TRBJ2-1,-,TGTGCCAGCAGTTCGGGAAGGGTTGCCCATGAGCAGTTCTTC,CASSSGRVAHEQFF
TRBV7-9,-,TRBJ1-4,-,TGTGCCAGCAGCTTAGGGCAGACCGGGAGAAATGAAAAACTGTTTTTT,CASSLGQTGRNEKLFF
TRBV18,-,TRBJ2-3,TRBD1,TGTGCCAGCTCGTTTGACAGGGATGATACGCAGTATTTT,CASSFDRDDTQYF
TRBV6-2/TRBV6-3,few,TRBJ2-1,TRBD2,TGTGCCATCCGGACTAGCGGGAGCTCCTACAATGAGCAGTTCTTC,CAIRTSGSSYNEQFF
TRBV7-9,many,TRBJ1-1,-,TGTGCCAGCAGCTACATGACAGGGAACACTGAAGCTTTCTTT,CASSYMTGNTEAFF
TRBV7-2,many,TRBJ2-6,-,TGTGCCAGCAGCCACGTAGGACGGCGCTCTGGGGCCAACGTCCTGACTTTC,CASSHVGRRSGANVLTF
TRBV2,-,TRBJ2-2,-,TGTGCCAGCAGTGGAGGGTTTACTAAGAACACCGGGGAGCTGTTTTTT,CASSGGFTKNTGELFF
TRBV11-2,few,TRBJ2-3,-,TGTGCCAGCAGCTTACTAGCCGTTCGCACAGATACGCAGTATTTT,CASSLLAVRTDTQYF
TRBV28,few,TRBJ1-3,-,TGTGCCAGCCTGGGTTCCCTGGTCGGAAACACCATATATTTT,CASLGSLVGNTIYF
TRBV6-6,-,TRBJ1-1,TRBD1,TGTGCCAGCAGTCCGGGACAGGGGGTGGCTTTCTTT,CASSPGQGVAFF
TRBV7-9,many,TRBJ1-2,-,TGTGCCAGCAGCTGGAGGACGGAGGGTGGCTACACCTTC,CASSWRTEGGYTF
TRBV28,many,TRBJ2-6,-,TGTGCCAGCAGTTTAGCGGCCGCTGGGGCCAACGTCCTGACTTTC,CASSLAAAGANVLTF
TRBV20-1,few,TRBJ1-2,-,TGCAGTGCTAGAGACGGGTGGGGATACACCTTC,CSARDGWGYTF
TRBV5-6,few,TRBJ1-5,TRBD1,TGTGCCAGCAGCTTGGGGACAGGGTACAATCAGCCCCAGCATTTT,CASSLGTGYNQPQHF
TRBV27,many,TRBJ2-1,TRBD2,TGTGCCAGCAGTTTACGCGGGAGCTATGAGCAGTTCTTC,CASSLRGSYEQFF
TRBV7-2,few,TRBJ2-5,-,TGTGCCAGCAGCTTAGCCTCGTTGCAAGAGACCCAGTACTTC,CASSLASLQETQYF
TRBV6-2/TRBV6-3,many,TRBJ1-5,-,TGTGCCAGCAGTGCAGCGTCGGGATGGCCCCAGCATTTT,CASSAASGWPQHF
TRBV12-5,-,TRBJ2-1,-,TGTGCTAGCGGGGGACGAATCAGGGTTGGGTACAATGAGCAGTTCTTC,CASGGRIRVGYNEQFF
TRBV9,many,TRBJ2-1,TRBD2,TGTGCCAGCAGCTCTAGCGGGGACTCCTACAATGAGCAGTTCTTC,CASSSSGDSYNEQFF
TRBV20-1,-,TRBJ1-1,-,TGCAGTGCTAGAGATCCTACAGGGATGAACACTGAAGCTTTCTTT,CSARDPTGMNTEAFF
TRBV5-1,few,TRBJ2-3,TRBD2,TGCGCCAGCAGATCCGGGACTAGCGGAGGCACAGATACGCAGTATTTT,CASRSGTSGGTDTQYF
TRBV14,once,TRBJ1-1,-,TGTGCCAGCAGCCGACGAGCGGGGGAGATGAACACTGAAGCTTTCTTT,CASSRRAGEMNTEAFF
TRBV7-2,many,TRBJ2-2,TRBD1,TGTGCCAGCAGCTTATCGGGACAGAGCTACACCGGGGAGCTGTTTTTT,CASSLSGQSYTGELFF
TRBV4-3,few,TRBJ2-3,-,TGCGCCAGCAGCCAAGTCTGGCGCACAGATACGCAGTATTTT,CASSQVWRTDTQYF
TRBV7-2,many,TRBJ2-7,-,TGTGCCAGCAGCTTAGAACGGTTAGTCTACGAGCAGTACTTC,CASSLERLVYEQYF
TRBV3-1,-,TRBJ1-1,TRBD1,TGTGCCAGCAGCCGTCGGACAGGGGGCGAGGTTGCTTTCTTT,CASSRRTGGEVAFF
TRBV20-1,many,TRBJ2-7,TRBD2,TGCAGTGCTAGGGCGGGACTAGCGTTGAACGAGCAGTACTTC,CSARAGLALNEQYF
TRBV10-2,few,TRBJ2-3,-,TGCGCCAGCAGTGAGACTCCTTTCACAGATACGCAGTATTTT,CASSETPFTDTQYF
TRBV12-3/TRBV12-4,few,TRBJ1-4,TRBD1,TGTGCCAGCAGTCTACTGACAGGGAGTAATGAAAAACTGTTTTTT,CASSLLTGSNEKLFF
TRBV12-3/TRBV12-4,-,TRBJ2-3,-,TGTGCCAGCAGGATCGGGACTCTGGGTACAGATACGCAGTATTTT,CASRIGTLGTDTQYF
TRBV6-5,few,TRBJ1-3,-,TGTGCCAGCAGTTATCAGGGTGGAGGAGGAAACACCATATATTTT,CASSYQGGGGNTIYF
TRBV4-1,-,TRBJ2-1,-,TGCGCCAGCAGCCAAGTGGTTTTCGTCAATGAGCAGTTCTTC,CASSQVVFVNEQFF
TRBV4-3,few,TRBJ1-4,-,TGCGCCAGCGCAAAGGAAGATGAAAAACTGTTTTTT,CASAKEDEKLFF
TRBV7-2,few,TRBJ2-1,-,TGTGCCAGCAGCTTAAGTGTTTCGGATGAGCAGTTCTTC,CASSLSVSDEQFF
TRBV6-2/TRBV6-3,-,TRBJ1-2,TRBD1,TGTGCCAGCAGTTTGGGACAGCATGGCTACACCTTC,CASSLGQHGYTF
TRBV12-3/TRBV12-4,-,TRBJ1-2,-,TGTGCCAGCAGTGAAACGGATTATGGCTACACCTTC,CASSETDYGYTF
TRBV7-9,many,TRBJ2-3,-,TGTGCCAGCAGCTTCGGAGGCCTCAGCACAGATACGCAGTATTTT,CASSFGGLSTDTQYF
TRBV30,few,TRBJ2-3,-,TGTGCCTGGAGTTTTACAGATACGCAGTATTTT,CAWSFTDTQYF
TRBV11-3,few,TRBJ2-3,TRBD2,TGTGCCAGCAGCATCGGGAGGAATGTAGATACGCAGTATTTT,CASSIGRNVDTQYF
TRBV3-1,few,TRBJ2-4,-,TGTGCCAGCAGCCAAGCAGGTCAGGGGGCCAAAAACATTCAGTACTTC,CASSQAGQGAKNIQYF
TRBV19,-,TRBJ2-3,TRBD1,TGTGCCAGTAGTAAGGCGGACAGGGGTTCGGCAGATACGCAGTATTTT,CASSKADRGSADTQYF